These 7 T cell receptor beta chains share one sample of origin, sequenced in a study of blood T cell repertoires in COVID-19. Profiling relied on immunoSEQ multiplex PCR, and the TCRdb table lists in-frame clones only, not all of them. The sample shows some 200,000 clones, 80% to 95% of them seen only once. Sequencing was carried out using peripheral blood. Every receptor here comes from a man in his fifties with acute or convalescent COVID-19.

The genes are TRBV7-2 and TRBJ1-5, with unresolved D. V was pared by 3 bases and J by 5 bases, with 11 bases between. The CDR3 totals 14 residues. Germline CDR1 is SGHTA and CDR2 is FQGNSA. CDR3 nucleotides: TGTGCCAGCAGCTTCTCAAGCCAAGATCAGCCCCAGCATTTT. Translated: CASSFSSQDQPQHF. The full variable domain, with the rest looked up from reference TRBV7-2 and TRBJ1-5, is GAGVSQSPSNKVTEKGKDVELRCDPISGHTALYWYRQSLGQGLEFLIYFQGNSAPDKSGLPSDRFSAERTGGSVSTLTIQRTQQEDSAVYLCASSFSSQDQPQHFGDGTRLSIL.

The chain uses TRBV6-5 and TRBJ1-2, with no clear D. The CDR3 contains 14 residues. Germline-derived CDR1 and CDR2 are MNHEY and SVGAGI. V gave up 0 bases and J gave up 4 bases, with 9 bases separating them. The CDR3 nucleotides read TGTGCCAGCAGTTACTCGAGACGGGGCTATGGCTACACCTTC. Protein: CASSYSRRGYGYTF.

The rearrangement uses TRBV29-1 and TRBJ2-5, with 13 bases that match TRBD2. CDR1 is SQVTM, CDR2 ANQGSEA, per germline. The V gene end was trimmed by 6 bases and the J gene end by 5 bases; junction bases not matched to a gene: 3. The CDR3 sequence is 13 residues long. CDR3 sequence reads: CSVGTSGTETQYF. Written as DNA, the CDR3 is TGCAGCGTCGGGACTAGCGGGACTGAGACCCAGTACTTC.

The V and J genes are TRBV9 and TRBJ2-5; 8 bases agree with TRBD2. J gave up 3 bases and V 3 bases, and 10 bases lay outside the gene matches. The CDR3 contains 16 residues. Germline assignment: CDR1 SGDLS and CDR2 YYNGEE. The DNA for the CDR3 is TGTGCCAGCAGCGCCGCCCCCCAGCGGGGGAAAGAGACCCAGTACTTC. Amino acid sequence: CASSAAPQRGKETQYF.

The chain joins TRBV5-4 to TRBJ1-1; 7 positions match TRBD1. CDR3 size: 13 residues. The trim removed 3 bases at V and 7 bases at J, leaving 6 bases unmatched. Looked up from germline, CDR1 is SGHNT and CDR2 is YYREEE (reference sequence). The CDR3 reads CASSSGQRVEAFF. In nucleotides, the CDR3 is TGTGCCAGCAGCTCGGGACAGAGGGTTGAAGCTTTCTTT.

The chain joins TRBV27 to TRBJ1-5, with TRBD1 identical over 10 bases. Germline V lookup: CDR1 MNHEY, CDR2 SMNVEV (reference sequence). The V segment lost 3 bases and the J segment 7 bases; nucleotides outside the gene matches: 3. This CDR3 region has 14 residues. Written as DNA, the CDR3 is TGTGCCAGCAGTTTCGGACAGGGGGGACAGCCCCAGCATTTT. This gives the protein CASSFGQGGQPQHF.

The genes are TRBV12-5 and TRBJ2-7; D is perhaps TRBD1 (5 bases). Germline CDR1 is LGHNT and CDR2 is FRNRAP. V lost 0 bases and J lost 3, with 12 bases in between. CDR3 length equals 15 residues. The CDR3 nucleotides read TGTGCTAGTGGTTTGGTACAGGCCCTATTCTACGAGCAGTACTTC. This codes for CASGLVQALFYEQYF.